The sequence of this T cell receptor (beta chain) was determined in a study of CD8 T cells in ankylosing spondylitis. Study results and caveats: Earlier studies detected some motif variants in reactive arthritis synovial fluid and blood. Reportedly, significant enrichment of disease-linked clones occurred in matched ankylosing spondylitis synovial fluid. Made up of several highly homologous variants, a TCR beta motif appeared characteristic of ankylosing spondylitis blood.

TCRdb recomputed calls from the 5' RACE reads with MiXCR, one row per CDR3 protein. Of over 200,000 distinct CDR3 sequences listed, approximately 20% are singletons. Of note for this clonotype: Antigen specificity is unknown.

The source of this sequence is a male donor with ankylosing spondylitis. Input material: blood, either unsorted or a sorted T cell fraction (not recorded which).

This chain's CDR3 is CSARLNGQGYEQYF. The CDR3 DNA is TGCAGTGCTAGGCTAAATGGACAGGGCTACGAGCAGTACTTC. The chain couples TRBV20-1 to TRBJ2-7; 8 bases agree with TRBD1. This CDR3 region has 14 residues. Trimming took 3 bases from V and 3 from J; bases not matched to a gene: 7. Germline CDR1 is DFQATT and CDR2 is SNEGSKA (reference sequence).